This TCR beta chain was profiled in a study of spatial heterogeneity in lung cancer (dated by TCRdb to the late 2010s). A note on the overall study: Beta-chain transcripts were consistently detected in greater numbers than alpha-chain transcripts, which likely reflects a higher abundance of beta-chain transcripts. TCR alpha and beta repertoires were quantitatively compared across multiple tumor regions, matched nontumor lung and blood in non-small cell lung cancer. In the raw uncorrected reads, each unique combination of TCR and UMI appeared on average more than ten times. Nonsynonymous mutation counts, determined by whole-exome sequencing of tumor tissue, were related to TCR repertoire features. At surgery, both alpha and beta chains were TCR-sequenced in over 200 tumor regions, approximately 64 matched nontumor lung samples and just over 55 PBMC samples.

The method was 5' RACE. The sample was run on a NextSeq 500. The TCR library protocol attached a unique molecular identifier to each TCR cDNA molecule to allow correction of PCR and sequencing errors. Processing in the source paper ran as follows. TCR identification, UMI-based error correction and CDR3 extraction were all carried out with Decombinator tools. Expanded TCRs were defined as those above a frequency of 2 per 1,000, corresponding to the top 1% of the tumor frequency distribution. Rényi diversity was computed with the R vegan package after subsampling each repertoire 100 times to 5,000 TCRs. To build CDR3 similarity networks, amino acid triplet string-kernel similarity was used, and CDR3s were connected when their pairwise similarity was above 0.82. Starting from the raw public reads, TCRdb applied fastp trimming at Q25, assembled clones with MiXCR and retained in-frame beta chains. Every distinct CDR3 protein forms one entry, paired with its most common genes and DNA. These V and J calls originate from TCRdb's pipeline instead of the authors' own analysis. The table for this sample lists roughly 7,000 distinct CDR3 sequences; about 7.7% of them were counted only once. The ten most abundant clones make up around four fifths of the sample.

On the study overall, not on this receptor specifically: Confirming at a functional level the hypothesis that regional TCRs recognize regional mutations was considered to require additional single-cell paired TCR alpha and beta sequencing. Ubiquitous expanded tumor TCRs were found in blood more often at tumor resection than at routine follow-up.

This clonotype was counted many times. What this receptor recognizes is not known. Base qualities were left out, and no much larger clone turns up one base away. The library was designed around alpha chains, so this beta chain is a stray read whose abundance carries little weight. The sample's time point, from its label and the paper: sample taken at primary tumor resection. Without any cell sorting, TCR sequencing was performed on whole RNA extracted either from tumor and nontumor lung tissue or from cryopreserved PBMC samples. The donors were 65 to 85 patients from the lung TRACERx cohort who had early-stage, untreated non-small cell lung cancer. Only patients with enough RNA available from two or more tumor regions were chosen for TCR sequencing. The CDR3, from cysteine to phenylalanine, totals 15 residues. Just the 45-base CDR3 DNA is kept, in frame starting at base 1. V is reduced by 0 bases and J by 0 bases, leaving a spacing of 7 bases between them. CDR1 and CDR2 were assigned from the germline V gene (reference sequence) as SEHNR and FQNEAQ.

The clonotype comes from a male donor with early-stage non-small cell lung cancer. Sequencing used PBMCs, obtained at surgery. Recombination joined TRBV7-9 with TRBJ2-3; TRBD1 is perhaps the D gene, given 5 matching bases. The DNA is as follows: TGTGCCAGCAGCTTAGCGACAGCTAGCACAGATACGCAGTATTTT. It encodes CASSLATASTDTQYF.